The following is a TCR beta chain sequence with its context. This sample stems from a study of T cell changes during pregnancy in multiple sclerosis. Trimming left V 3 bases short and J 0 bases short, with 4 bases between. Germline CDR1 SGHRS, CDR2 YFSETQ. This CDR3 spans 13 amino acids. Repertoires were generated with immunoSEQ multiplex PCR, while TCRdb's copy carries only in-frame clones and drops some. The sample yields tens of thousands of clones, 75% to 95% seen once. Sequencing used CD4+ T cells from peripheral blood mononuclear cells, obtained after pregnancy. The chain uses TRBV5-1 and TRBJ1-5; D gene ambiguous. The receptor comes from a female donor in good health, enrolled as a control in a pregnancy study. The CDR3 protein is CASSSDSNQPQHF. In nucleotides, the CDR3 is TGCGCCAGCAGCTCAGATAGCAATCAGCCCCAGCATTTT.